This entry lists 32 T cell receptor beta chains sequenced from one sample in a study of CD8+CD57+ T cells in acquired aplastic anemia. Profiling that covered TCR beta VDJ and CDR3 relied on genomic DNA as its template. TCRdb passed the reads through MiXCR, listing each CDR3 protein once. The sample includes roughly 180,000 distinct CDR3 sequences, less than 55% seen only once; the top ten take approximately 2.9%. The sample comprised sorted CD4+, CD8+, or CD8+CD57+ T cells (not recorded which) from PBMCs. These receptors were taken from a human donor in good health.

The chain recombines TRBV2 with TRBJ2-3; D might be TRBD1 (6 bases). The CDR3 totals 14 residues. Germline CDR1 SNHLY, CDR2 FYNNEI. Trimming took off 6 bases at V and 0 bases at J, with 10 bases between the two ends. The CDR3 sequence is CASRKDSSTDTQYF. In DNA form, the CDR3 reads TGTGCCAGCAGGAAGGACAGTAGCACAGATACGCAGTATTTT.

CDR3 amino acids: CATSGGFPGLYF. In DNA, the CDR3 is TGTGCCACCAGCGGGGGGTTCCCGGGTCTGTACTTC. This chain connects TRBV15 to TRBJ2-7; a weak D match, TRBD2 (6 bases). This CDR3 region has 12 residues. V shed 5 bases and J shed 12 bases, with 17 bases lying between them. The germline V gene encodes CDR1 LNHNV and CDR2 YYDKDF (reference sequence). The full variable domain, completed using reference TRBV15 and TRBJ2-7, is DAMVIQNPRYQVTQFGKPVTLSCSQTLNHNVMYWYQQKSSQAPKLLFHYYDKDFNNEADTPDNFQSRRPNTSFCFLDIRSPGLGDTAMYLCATSGGFPGLYFGPGTRLTVT.

This chain links TRBV27 with TRBJ1-2; D is possibly TRBD1 (6 bases). There are 17 residues in the CDR3. Trimming stripped 0 bases from V and 8 bases from J, with 22 bases between. The germline V gene encodes CDR1 MNHEY and CDR2 SMNVEV (reference sequence). CDR3 nucleotides: TGTGCCAGCAGTTTATCCCCAAAACAGGGTAGTTTTTCGGGCTACACCTTC. It is translated as CASSLSPKQGSFSGYTF.

This clonotype was seen a handful of times. This rearrangement joins TRBV10-3 to TRBJ2-5; the match to TRBD2 covers 9 bases. Germline V gene lookup returns CDR1 ENHRY and CDR2 SYGVKD. The CDR3 covers 17 residues. V lost 6 bases, J lost 2 bases, and 13 bases stayed unmatched. DNA for the CDR3: TGTGCCATCAGCTCTAGGGCCTTAGCGGGGGTACAAGAGACCCAGTACTTC. The encoded protein is CAISSRALAGVQETQYF.

This clonotype has at least ten counts. The chain is built from TRBV7-3 and TRBJ2-1; D possibly corresponds to TRBD1 (6 bases). CDR1 SGHTA and CDR2 FQGTGA come from the germline V gene. The CDR3 spans 16 residues. V dropped 2 bases and J dropped 6 bases, with 17 bases sitting between them. The CDR3 spells CASSLLVGQGLNEQFF. In DNA, the CDR3 is TGTGCCAGCAGCTTATTGGTGGGTCAGGGGCTCAATGAGCAGTTCTTC.

CDR3: CASRGSGSGETQYF. The CDR3 bases are TGTGCCAGCAGGGGTAGCGGGAGTGGAGAGACCCAGTACTTC. The chain joins TRBV2 to TRBJ2-5; 9 nucleotides agree with TRBD2. This CDR3 is built from 14 residues. Germline V CDR1 and CDR2: SNHLY, FYNNEI. Unmatched junction bases numbered 6, after V lost 6 bases and J lost 4 bases.

This clonotype was detected many times. J is TRBJ1-5 and V is TRBV20-1; D gene ambiguous. Trimming took 5 bases from V and 2 from J, leaving 13 bases between them. The CDR3 is 14 residues long. Germline CDR1 is DFQATT and CDR2 is SNEGSKA (reference sequence). The CDR3 DNA reads as TGCAGTGCTCCATACCCGGGTGGCAATCAGCCCCAGCATTTT. It yields the protein CSAPYPGGNQPQHF.

This chain connects TRBV2 to TRBJ1-1; 8 nucleotides match TRBD1. This CDR3 spans 15 amino acids. V shed 1 base, J shed 0 bases, and the junction held 1 base outside the gene matches. Germline CDR1 and CDR2: SNHLY and FYNNEI. Written as DNA, the CDR3 is TGTGCCAGCAGTGAAGACAGGGGGATGAACACTGAAGCTTTCTTT. Its translation is CASSEDRGMNTEAFF. The complete variable domain, with remaining parts taken from reference TRBV2 and TRBJ1-1, reads EPEVTQTPSHQVTQMGQEVILRCVPISNHLYFYWYRQILGQKVEFLVSFYNNEISEKSEIFDDQFSVERPDGSNFTLKIRSTKLEDSAMYFCASSEDRGMNTEAFFGQGTRLTVV.

The chain has TRBV7-6 and TRBJ2-7; D may be TRBD1 or TRBD2 (6 bases each). Germline lookup yields CDR1 SGHVS and CDR2 FNYEAQ. Trimming took 5 bases from V and 4 from J, leaving 18 bases between them. The CDR3 is 15 amino acids. The chain's CDR3 is CASSPAAGGGYEQYF. In DNA form, the CDR3 reads TGTGCCAGCAGCCCTGCCGCAGGAGGGGGTTACGAGCAGTACTTC. The full variable domain, rest sourced from reference TRBV7-6 and TRBJ2-7, is GAGVSQSPRYKVTKRGQDVALRCDPISGHVSLYWYRQALGQGPEFLTYFNYEAQQDKSGLPNDRFSAERPEGSISTLTIQRTEQRDSAMYRCASSPAAGGGYEQYFGPGTRLTVT.

DNA of the CDR3: TGTGCCAGTAGTACCCTAGCGGGAGTAGCAGATACGCAGTATTTT. Its translation is CASSTLAGVADTQYF. The gene calls are TRBV19 and TRBJ2-3; 10 bases fit TRBD2. The V gene end was trimmed by 4 bases and the J gene end by 4 bases; junction bases not matched to a gene: 5. Per germline, CDR1 LNHDA and CDR2 SQIVND (reference sequence). The CDR3 is made up of 15 amino acids.

This clonotype was counted many times. This chain uses TRBV2 with TRBJ2-5; 9 bases agree with TRBD2. V lost 8 bases to trimming and J lost 2 bases; unmatched junction nucleotides: 9. Germline V lookup: CDR1 SNHLY, CDR2 FYNNEI. The CDR3 is 15 amino acids. CDR3 sequence (DNA): TGTGCCAGCCAAGACCCGGGACTAGCACAAGAGACCCAGTACTTC. It codes for CASQDPGLAQETQYF.

This clonotype was picked up one time. V usage is TRBV7-8 and J usage is TRBJ2-5; 10 nucleotides agree with TRBD2. J was trimmed by 2 bases and V by 2 bases; bases with no gene match: 5. Germline CDR1 SGHVS, CDR2 FQNEAQ. The CDR3 has 16 amino acids. CDR3 DNA: TGTGCCAGCAGCTTATGGGCTAGCGGGAGACAAGAGACCCAGTACTTC. Translated, it gives CASSLWASGRQETQYF.

This clonotype was seen repeatedly, ten times or more. V is TRBV7-6 and J is TRBJ1-1, with a possible D match to TRBD1 (6 bases). Deletions cut 1 base from V and 4 bases from J, with 16 bases between. CDR3 length equals 16 residues. Per the germline V gene, CDR1 is SGHVS and CDR2 is FNYEAQ. CDR3 residues: CASSLGARGSITEAFF. Here the CDR3 DNA reads TGTGCCAGCAGCTTAGGTGCCAGGGGTTCGATCACTGAAGCTTTCTTT.

As to this clonotype: The junction shows a germline mismatch at one end, possibly a read error. The chain links TRBV11-3 to TRBJ2-7; no clear D. The CDR3 spans 15 residues. Germline V gene lookup returns CDR1 SGHNT and CDR2 YENEEA. CDR3 in DNA: TGTGCCAGCAGCTCAGATCTAGGACCACATTACGAGCAGCACTTC. Translating it yields CASSSDLGPHYEQHF.

This clonotype appeared a few times. This clone may be a read error of a much larger clone one base away. This chain joins TRBV2 and TRBJ2-7, with unresolved D. This CDR3 region has 11 residues. Germline V gene lookup returns CDR1 SNHLY and CDR2 FYNNEI. Trimming removed 2 bases from V and 6 bases from J, with 5 bases in between. CDR3 loop: CASSEWGEQYF. Here the CDR3 DNA reads TGTGCCAGCAGTGAATGGGGCGAGCAGTACTTC.

The V and J genes are TRBV25-1 and TRBJ1-2, with TRBD1 as a possible D gene (6 bases). Germline CDR1 reads MGHDK; CDR2 reads SYGVNS. This CDR3 has 15 amino acids. V lost 3 bases, J lost 4 bases, and 15 bases lay in between. CDR3 in amino acids: CASSDPTGTVYGYTF. The CDR3 DNA follows: TGTGCCAGCAGTGACCCTACAGGGACGGTCTATGGCTACACCTTC.

This clonotype has at least ten counts. The chain combines TRBV7-9 with TRBJ2-2; 9 bases match TRBD1. With 5 bases clipped from V and 4 bases from J, the junction kept 14 bases outside the gene matches. This CDR3 comprises 18 residues. CDR1 and CDR2 (germline): SEHNR, FQNEAQ (reference sequence). CDR3 sequence reads: CASSDTTPGQGRTGELFF. In DNA, the CDR3 is TGTGCCAGCAGCGATACAACACCGGGACAGGGACGCACCGGGGAGCTGTTTTTT.

This rearrangement joins TRBV19 to TRBJ1-5; D may be TRBD1 (5 bases). Trimming stripped 5 bases from V and 7 bases from J, with 21 bases between. The CDR3 totals 16 residues. Germline CDR1 LNHDA, CDR2 SQIVND (reference sequence). CDR3 residues: CASSDHRGGSGQPQHF. CDR3 DNA: TGTGCCAGTAGTGACCACCGCGGGGGATCGGGGCAGCCCCAGCATTTT.

In its sample, this clonotype was seen many times. V and J are TRBV19 and TRBJ2-7; TRBD2 matches 11 bases. V was pared by 2 bases and J by 1 base, with 7 bases of the junction left unmatched. The CDR3 runs 17 residues. Germline CDR1 LNHDA, CDR2 SQIVND (reference sequence). This CDR3 reads CASSIRFSGRASYEQYF. CDR3 in DNA: TGTGCCAGTAGTATAAGGTTTAGCGGGAGGGCTTCCTACGAGCAGTACTTC.

A few counts support this clonotype. The V and J genes are TRBV7-2 and TRBJ2-7; D unclear. Trimming left V 3 bases short and J 3 bases short, with 9 bases between. The CDR3 has 13 residues. Germline loops: CDR1 SGHTA, CDR2 FQGNSA. CDR3 loop: CASSLIGVYEQYF. As DNA, the CDR3 is TGTGCCAGCAGCTTGATCGGAGTCTACGAGCAGTACTTC.

This clonotype appeared a few times. This CDR3 is missing its conserved last phenylalanine or tryptophan, likely due to a read error. It is unclear where the CDR3 begins or ends on the DNA, so no DNA is shown, and the CDR3 is as TCRdb lists it. The chain is built from TRBV29-1 and TRBJ1-6; no DNA check was done on the table's D call, TRBD1. The CDR3 length equals 11 residues, ends included. Germline-derived CDR1 and CDR2 are SQVTM and ANQGSEA. The CDR3 region is CSKATYREQGS.

The gene calls are TRBV4-2 and TRBJ1-4; possible D gene TRBD1, 6 bases. Germline loops: CDR1 LGHNA, CDR2 YNFKEQ. The CDR3 has 16 amino acids. V dropped 5 bases and J dropped 5 bases, with 18 bases sitting between them. The CDR3 loop is CASSNITGFTNEKLFF. The CDR3 region has the DNA TGTGCCAGCAGCAATATAACAGGGTTTACAAATGAAAAACTGTTTTTT.

This chain connects TRBV10-3 to TRBJ1-6; D gene ambiguous. Germline values: CDR1 ENHRY, CDR2 SYGVKD. Trimming cost V 8 bases and J 9 bases, with 14 bases left between them. This CDR3 contains 13 residues. CDR3: CAIGPGSSSPLHF. In DNA, the CDR3 is TGTGCCATCGGCCCGGGTTCTAGTTCACCCCTCCACTTT.

The genes are TRBV15 and TRBJ1-1; the match to TRBD1 covers 11 bases. Germline V gene sequence: CDR1 LNHNV, CDR2 YYDKDF (reference sequence). This CDR3 has 15 residues. The junction had 3 bases not matched to a gene; V was cut back by 3 bases and J by 3 bases. CDR3 sequence: CATSREGQGDTEAFF. In DNA, the CDR3 is TGTGCCACCAGCAGGGAGGGACAGGGGGACACTGAAGCTTTCTTT.

Notes on this clonotype: One junction end disagrees with the germline gene, perhaps due to a read error. V gene TRBV7-7 combines with J gene TRBJ2-2; no definite D call. This CDR3 is 12 amino acids long. CDR1 is SSHAT and CDR2 is FNYEAQ in the germline V gene (reference sequence). CDR3 sequence reads: CASSSERGELFF. CDR3 nucleotides: TGTGCTAGCAGCTCTGAGCGCGGGGAGCTGTTTTTT.

This clonotype was observed at least ten times. The rearrangement joins TRBV7-2 to TRBJ2-2; TRBD2 matches at 7 bases. The trim removed 2 bases at V and 8 bases at J, leaving 11 bases unmatched. The CDR3 is made up of 16 amino acids. In germline, CDR1 is SGHTA, CDR2 FQGNSA. Written as DNA, the CDR3 is TGTGCCAGCAGCTTACTGCCAACGGGAGGAGGGGGGGAGCTGTTTTTT. This encodes CASSLLPTGGGGELFF.

Written as DNA, the CDR3 is TGCAGTGCTAGAAGAGCGGTCGAGCAGTACTTC. Its protein is CSARRAVEQYF. This chain uses TRBV20-1 with TRBJ2-7; tentative D call: TRBD2 (5 bases). Germline V gives CDR1 DFQATT, CDR2 SNEGSKA (reference sequence). This CDR3 has 11 residues. Trimming pared 2 bases from V and 6 bases from J, leaving 8 bases between.

This clonotype was seen ten or more times. The chain employs TRBV20-1 and TRBJ2-7; the match to TRBD2 covers 9 bases. Germline CDR1 reads DFQATT; CDR2 reads SNEGSKA (reference sequence). This CDR3 contains 15 residues. The V gene end was trimmed by 3 bases and the J gene end by 3 bases; junction bases not matched to a gene: 9. CDR3 nucleotides: TGCAGTGCTAGCGCTAGCGGGATCGGGAGCTACGAGCAGTACTTC. As protein: CSASASGIGSYEQYF.

The table lists this clonotype with many counts. The chain has TRBV3-1 and TRBJ2-7; a possible D gene is TRBD2 (6 bases). V shed 1 base and J shed 6 bases, with 10 bases lying between them. CDR3 length: 13 residues. Germline CDR1 is LGHDT and CDR2 is YNNKEL (reference sequence). CDR3 nucleotides: TGTGCCAGCAGCCAAGGACTAGGTGTCGAGCAGTACTTC. Its translation: CASSQGLGVEQYF.

V usage is TRBV4-1 and J usage is TRBJ2-1, with 14 nucleotides matching TRBD2. Germline values: CDR1 MGHRA, CDR2 YSYEKL. The CDR3 has 20 residues. V shed 1 base, J shed 4 bases, and the junction held 12 bases outside the gene matches. The CDR3 bases are TGCGCCAGCAGCCAAGTTGGGGCGACTAGCGGGAGGGTGAGATACAATGAGCAGTTCTTC. Translated: CASSQVGATSGRVRYNEQFF.

The J gene is TRBJ1-1, the V gene TRBV30; D is unresolved. Germline V lookup: CDR1 GTSNPN, CDR2 SVGIG (reference sequence). There are 13 residues in the CDR3. V was trimmed by 0 bases and J by 4 bases, leaving 9 bases between them. The CDR3 protein is CAWSVIPGTEAFF. In DNA, the CDR3 is TGTGCCTGGAGTGTAATCCCAGGCACTGAAGCTTTCTTT.

With regard to this clonotype: A clone one base away is much larger, so this may be a read error. V usage is TRBV7-2 and J usage is TRBJ2-2; 8 bases are a match to TRBD2. This CDR3 has 17 residues. In germline, CDR1 is SGHTA, CDR2 FQGNSA. CDR3 residues: CASSLAVAGLGTWELFF. The CDR3 coding sequence is TGTGCCAGCAGCTTGGCCGTTGCGGGACTAGGCACCTGGGAGCTGTTTTTT.